These T cell receptor beta chains were read from a single sample in a study of T cell changes during pregnancy in multiple sclerosis. Sequenced by immunoSEQ multiplex PCR; TCRdb stores in-frame clones only, minus some. The table includes 55,000 or so clones, around 90% detected once. The material was CD4+ T cells from peripheral blood mononuclear cells, obtained in the first trimester of pregnancy. The receptors originated from a female donor with multiple sclerosis, enrolled in a pregnancy study. Each CDR3 is given with its conserved first and last residue. The D gene is left open where the match is weak. Clone size is shown for a subset of rows, as once, few, many or a class of expanded clone.

CATAFNRATEAFF,TGTGCCACCGCCTTTAACAGAGCCACTGAAGCTTTCTTT,TRBJ1-1,TRBV2,-,-
CASSSSQGGNTIYF,TGTGCCAGCAGTTCCAGTCAGGGCGGAAACACCATATATTTT,TRBJ1-3,TRBV28,-,-
CASGPDRNTGELFF,TGTGCCAGCGGTCCGGACAGGAACACCGGGGAGCTGTTTTTT,TRBJ2-2,TRBV25-1,-,-
CASRNHRGQSPLHF,TGTGCCAGCAGAAATCACAGGGGGCAATCACCCCTCCACTTT,TRBJ1-6,TRBV28,TRBD1,-
CASSSPSGAGGLDTQYF,TGTGCCAGCAGTTCCCCTAGCGGGGCCGGAGGTCTAGATACGCAGTATTTT,TRBJ2-3,TRBV28,TRBD2,-
CSVSTGAGELFF,TGCAGCGTTTCGACAGGGGCCGGGGAGCTGTTTTTT,TRBJ2-2,TRBV29-1,TRBD1,-
CASSIRLADTEAFF,TGTGCCAGTAGTATTAGACTCGCGGACACTGAAGCTTTCTTT,TRBJ1-1,TRBV19,-,few
CASSLGTGRSETQYF,TGTGCCAGCAGCTTGGGGACAGGGCGTTCGGAGACCCAGTACTTC,TRBJ2-5,TRBV5-4,TRBD1,-
CASSGDRRRYVYGYTF,TGTGCCAGCAGCGGGGACAGGCGCCGATACGTCTATGGCTACACCTTC,TRBJ1-2,TRBV9,TRBD1,-
CASSIRLAGQETQYF,TGTGCCAGCAGCATCCGACTAGCGGGACAAGAGACCCAGTACTTC,TRBJ2-5,TRBV11-2,TRBD2,-
CASSVGGRGYTF,TGTGCCAGCAGTGTAGGGGGCAGGGGCTACACCTTC,TRBJ1-2,TRBV2,TRBD1,-
CASSPPRGRGFNNEQFF,TGTGCCAGCAGCCCGCCCCGGGGAAGGGGGTTTAACAATGAGCAGTTCTTC,TRBJ2-1,TRBV7-8,-,-
CASSLEGLAGGGQETQYF,TGTGCCAGCAGCTTGGAGGGACTAGCGGGAGGGGGGCAAGAGACCCAGTACTTC,TRBJ2-5,TRBV5-4,TRBD2,-
CASSFVGGRNEQFF,TGTGCCAGCAGCTTTGTAGGGGGCCGAAATGAGCAGTTCTTC,TRBJ2-1,TRBV7-9,TRBD1,-
CASSIWVGQSTDTQYF,TGTGCCAGTAGTATATGGGTGGGACAAAGCACAGATACGCAGTATTTT,TRBJ2-3,TRBV19,-,-
CSTRTGGKAYEQYF,TGCAGCACCCGAACAGGGGGCAAAGCCTACGAGCAGTACTTC,TRBJ2-7,TRBV29-1,TRBD1,-
CSGVSTTYGYTF,TGCAGCGGTGTCAGCACTACCTATGGCTACACCTTC,TRBJ1-2,TRBV29-1,-,-
CASSPSKGVTQYF,TGTGCCAGCAGCCCATCTAAGGGGGTGACCCAGTACTTC,TRBJ2-5,TRBV7-9,-,-
CASTEGRVWNEQFF,TGTGCCAGCACCGAAGGGCGGGTATGGAATGAGCAGTTCTTC,TRBJ2-1,TRBV18,-,-
CASSPRDRPNYGYTF,TGTGCCAGCAGTCCGAGGGACAGGCCTAACTATGGCTACACCTTC,TRBJ1-2,TRBV27,TRBD1,-
CASSLGFVRTPKMNTEAFF,TGTGCCAGCAGCTTAGGATTTGTGAGGACACCGAAAATGAACACTGAAGCTTTCTTT,TRBJ1-1,TRBV7-9,-,-
CASSPRAGGYEQYF,TGTGCCAGCAGCCCTCGCGCGGGGGGCTACGAGCAGTACTTC,TRBJ2-7,TRBV5-4,TRBD2,once
CASSVAASGSPHEQFF,TGTGCCAGCAGCGTAGCAGCGAGCGGGAGTCCCCATGAGCAGTTCTTC,TRBJ2-1,TRBV9,TRBD2,-
CASSLEVDSSYEQYF,TGTGCCAGCAGCTTAGAAGTGGACAGCTCCTACGAGCAGTACTTC,TRBJ2-7,TRBV7-2,-,-
CASSVREAVTDTQYF,TGTGCCAGCAGTGTTCGGGAGGCCGTCACAGATACGCAGTATTTT,TRBJ2-3,TRBV27,TRBD2,-
CSVEGAPYEQYF,TGCAGCGTTGAAGGGGCCCCCTACGAGCAGTACTTC,TRBJ2-7,TRBV29-1,-,once
CASSLPGDQETQYF,TGTGCCAGCAGCTTACCGGGGGACCAAGAGACCCAGTACTTC,TRBJ2-5,TRBV7-3,-,-
CASTGTGGFPDTEAFF,TGTGCCAGTACCGGGACAGGGGGCTTCCCGGACACTGAAGCTTTCTTT,TRBJ1-1,TRBV7-8,TRBD1,-
CSVEPTGQFYGYTF,TGCAGCGTTGAACCCACTGGACAGTTCTATGGCTACACCTTC,TRBJ1-2,TRBV29-1,-,-
CASGGQPNTEAFF,TGTGCCAGCGGTGGACAGCCCAACACTGAAGCTTTCTTT,TRBJ1-1,TRBV2,-,-
CASSLRTGTEQYF,TGTGCCAGCAGCTTAAGGACAGGGACCGAGCAGTACTTC,TRBJ2-7,TRBV11-1,TRBD1,-
CASSLGTSYNEQFF,TGTGCCAGCAGCCTCGGGACTTCTTACAATGAGCAGTTCTTC,TRBJ2-1,TRBV7-3,-,-
CASSLAGSSGNTIYF,TGCGCCAGCAGCTTGGCCGGGAGCTCTGGAAACACCATATATTTT,TRBJ1-3,TRBV5-1,-,-
CASSRTGTGHTEAFF,TGTGCCAGCAGCCGAACCGGGACAGGGCACACTGAAGCTTTCTTT,TRBJ1-1,TRBV7-9,TRBD1,-
CASSPPGASGTYEQYF,TGTGCCAGCAGCCCACCCGGGGCTAGCGGGACCTACGAGCAGTACTTC,TRBJ2-7,TRBV5-4,TRBD2,-
CASSQVSPGEAKNIQYF,TGTGCCAGCAGCCAAGTAAGTCCGGGAGAGGCCAAAAACATTCAGTACTTC,TRBJ2-4,TRBV4-2,-,-
CASSQWRGDYNEQFF,TGTGCCAGCAGCCAATGGCGGGGGGACTACAATGAGCAGTTCTTC,TRBJ2-1,TRBV11-3,TRBD2,once
CSASTGGTEAFF,TGCAGCGCCTCTACAGGGGGGACTGAAGCTTTCTTT,TRBJ1-1,TRBV29-1,TRBD1,-
CASSIGTGSLEDQYF,TGTGCCAGCAGCATAGGGACAGGCAGCCTCGAGGACCAGTACTTC,TRBJ2-5,TRBV13,TRBD1,-
CASSLKQGEGELFF,TGTGCCAGCTCACTTAAACAGGGTGAAGGGGAGCTGTTTTTT,TRBJ2-2,TRBV18,-,-
CAWSGGTPAGETQYF,TGTGCCTGGAGCGGAGGTACGCCCGCGGGAGAGACCCAGTACTTC,TRBJ2-5,TRBV30,-,-
CASSLELRGTGTDTQYF,TGCGCCAGCAGCTTGGAACTCCGCGGGACAGGCACAGATACGCAGTATTTT,TRBJ2-3,TRBV5-1,-,-
CASSPGAATGTDTQYF,TGTGCCAGCTCACCAGGGGCGGCCACGGGCACAGATACGCAGTATTTT,TRBJ2-3,TRBV18,-,once
CASSRDSRNTEAFF,TGTGCCAGCAGCCGGGACAGCCGGAACACTGAAGCTTTCTTT,TRBJ1-1,TRBV25-1,TRBD1,-
CASSMSIWLYTEAFF,TGTGCCAGTAGTATGTCCATCTGGCTGTACACTGAAGCTTTCTTT,TRBJ1-1,TRBV19,-,-
CASSRLRREYYEQYF,TGTGCCAGCAGCCGGCTTCGCCGGGAGTACTACGAGCAGTACTTC,TRBJ2-7,TRBV11-2,-,-
CASSPQGVSYNEQFF,TGTGCCAGCAGTCCACAGGGGGTCTCCTACAATGAGCAGTTCTTC,TRBJ2-1,TRBV2,TRBD1,-
CASRQGAREQYF,TGTGCCAGCAGACAGGGGGCGCGGGAGCAGTACTTC,TRBJ2-7,TRBV2,TRBD1,-
CASRLRDRVSEAFF,TGTGCCAGCAGGCTCCGGGACAGGGTTTCTGAAGCTTTCTTT,TRBJ1-1,TRBV2,TRBD1,-
CASSHDRTSGRAYGANVLTF,TGCGCCAGCAGCCACGATAGGACTAGCGGGAGGGCCTACGGGGCCAACGTCCTGACTTTC,TRBJ2-6,TRBV5-1,TRBD2,-